This T cell receptor (beta chain) was sequenced in a study of blood T cell repertoires in COVID-19 (dated by TCRdb to 2020 to 2021). Study-wide context: Collaborator samples came from the United States, Italy and Spain and covered acute and convalescent phases of COVID-19. Nearly every sample came with metadata listing a de-identified subject ID, COVID-19 status, age in years and sex. The dataset comprised deeply sampled blood TCRbeta repertoires from subjects exposed to, actively infected with, or recovered from COVID-19. A freely available public database, intended as a resource for researchers studying the immune response to SARS-CoV-2, is where the repertoires were released. Samples came from the ongoing ImmuneRACE study (first 160 participants) plus 1,254 subjects from 6 global collaborators. Where available, HLA class I and class II types were obtained from metadata supplied by the sample provider rather than from assay-based typing. The prospective study material was composed of cDNA or gDNA derived from T cells, B-cell-depleted T cells, or PBMCs. Overall study outcomes, separate from this receptor: How much clinical and demographic metadata was included differed by source and by participant, and the metadata was provided uncurated.

Counted from cysteine to phenylalanine, this CDR3 has 14 amino acids. The DNA shown is the 42-base CDR3, in frame from base 1. The CDR1 and CDR2 encoded by the germline V gene are LGHNT and FRNRAP. Ends trimmed: V by 9 bases, J by 6 bases; bases unmatched to a gene: 3. TCRbeta CDR3 regions were amplified from genomic DNA using the immunoSEQ Assay, a bias-controlled multiplex PCR. As for how the authors treated the data: Nucleated cell counts per sample were estimated from amplification of reference gene primers within the assay. Sequence reads were collapsed and filtered to measure the absolute abundance of every unique TCRbeta CDR3 rearrangement. For each sample, productive Simpson clonality was calculated as the square root of Simpson's diversity index across productive rearrangements. Held by TCRdb, this immuneACCESS table contains in-frame sequences only and omits some clones. Under half of the omission traces to an unresolved V gene where checked; the cause of the rest is unknown. The V and J calls and clone size were taken over from that table, and D and trimming were inferred from the DNA. The sample yields 250,000 to 400,000 clones; 75% to 90% were counted once. 2.5% to 3.5% of the sample belongs to the ten largest clones.

In Seattle, one collaborating source enrolled patients while the infection was active and tracked those patients longitudinally over the course of disease. Collaborating institutions collected whole blood in K2EDTA tubes following their own protocols. For TCRbeta analysis, collaborators shipped samples in one of three forms: frozen whole blood, isolated PBMCs, or DNA extracted from either of those sample types. Concerning this clone itself: Its antigen remains unidentified. Base quality data are lacking; no much larger clone is found one base away.

The chain couples TRBV12-5 to TRBJ2-1; 15 junctional bases match TRBD2. This clonotype was sampled from a woman in her twenties or thirties with COVID-19, enrolled during active disease. Sequencing used peripheral blood. The CDR3 reads as follows: CASQGLAGGNEQFF. The DNA reads as follows: TGTGCTAGCCAGGGACTAGCGGGAGGCAATGAGCAGTTCTTC.